This T cell receptor (beta chain) was sequenced for a study of spatial heterogeneity in lung cancer. The V end was cut by 5 bases, the J end by 4 bases, with 17 bases between. In germline, CDR1 is SGHDT, CDR2 YYEEEE. CDR3 length: 15 residues. Time point specified: blood at routine non-recurrence follow-up after resection. MiXCR, run by TCRdb on the 5' RACE reads, gives a single entry per CDR3 protein. Found here are 25,000 to 35,000 distinct CDR3 sequences, more than 9% of them singletons; the top ten hold 28%. The starting material was PBMCs, obtained at follow-up. The clonotype was recovered from a female donor with early-stage non-small cell lung cancer. The rearrangement links TRBV5-6 to TRBJ2-3, with D perhaps TRBD1 (6 bases). In DNA form, the CDR3 reads TGTGCCAGCAGACTTACGGGACATTACCCAGATACGCAGTATTTT. It translates to CASRLTGHYPDTQYF.